Here is one T cell receptor beta chain with its context. V lost 1 base to trimming and J lost 0 bases, with 13 bases between them. Looked up from germline, CDR1 is SGHVS and CDR2 is FNYEAQ. CDR3 length: 18 amino acids. These data come from a study of shared clonotypes between healthy human individuals. Sequencing was performed with immunoSEQ multiplex PCR; in TCRdb, only in-frame clones are kept and a portion is missing. The sample has fewer than 550,000 clones, about 79% seen once. This TCR derives from a woman aged 40-49 years in good health. Some clones in this sample may be carry-over from other donors' samples. The chain has TRBV7-6 and TRBJ2-6; no definite D call. Sample: PBMCs. The DNA for the CDR3 is TGTGCCAGCAGCTTAGACCGGCCTTCGAGCTCTGGGGCCAACGTCCTGACTTTC. Amino acids: CASSLDRPSSSGANVLTF.